Below, 28 T cell receptor beta chains from the same sample are listed, as sequenced in a study of somatic mutations in cytotoxic T cells in rheumatoid arthritis. Generated by immunoSEQ multiplex PCR, the TCRdb table keeps only in-frame clones and is missing some. The repertoire holds 20,000 to 25,000 clones, with about 82% as singletons. The sequenced material came from CD8+ T cells sorted from blood. All receptors come from a woman aged 45-60 years in good health.

The chain combines TRBV7-9 with TRBJ2-3; D unresolved. V dropped 5 bases and J dropped 2 bases, with 8 bases sitting between them. The CDR3 is 13 amino acids. The germline CDR1 and CDR2 sequences are SEHNR and FQNEAQ (reference sequence). Here the CDR3 reads CASSLDPTDTQYF. DNA for the CDR3: TGTGCCAGCAGCCTCGACCCCACAGATACGCAGTATTTT.

With regard to this clone: The junction and the germline gene differ at one end; a read error may be behind it. The chain uses TRBV5-5 and TRBJ2-7; tentatively, D is TRBD2 (6 bases). Per germline, CDR1 SGHKS and CDR2 YYEKEE (reference sequence). The CDR3 runs to 14 residues. The CDR3: CASRLGLSSYEQYF. For the CDR3, the DNA is TGTGCCAGCAGATTGGGACTGAGCTCCTACGAGCAGTACTTC.

The rearrangement links TRBV7-8 to TRBJ1-2; 8 bases line up with TRBD1. Germline-derived CDR1 and CDR2 are SGHVS and FQNEAQ. The CDR3 consists of 16 residues. V lost 5 bases, J lost 0 bases, and 8 bases stayed unmatched. The chain's CDR3 is CASSPRQGRTNYGYTF. CDR3 coding DNA: TGTGCCAGCAGCCCAAGACAGGGGCGGACTAACTATGGCTACACCTTC.

V and J are TRBV11-2 and TRBJ2-1; 7 bases agree with TRBD2. Looked up from germline, CDR1 is SGHAT and CDR2 is FQNNGV. V was pared by 5 bases and J by 4 bases, with 2 bases of the junction left unmatched. The CDR3 has 13 amino acids. In DNA form, the CDR3 reads TGTGCCAGCAGCCTCGGGGGGTACAATGAGCAGTTCTTC. Encoded protein: CASSLGGYNEQFF.

This chain links TRBV6-4 with TRBJ2-1, with 12 bases aligning to TRBD2. Trimming cost V 4 bases and J 9 bases; bases outside gene matches: 10. The CDR3 runs to 16 residues. Germline assignment: CDR1 MRHNA and CDR2 SNTAGT. CDR3: CASSVQLAGGRSEQFF. Written as DNA, the CDR3 is TGTGCCAGCAGTGTCCAACTAGCGGGGGGCCGAAGTGAGCAGTTCTTC.

The J gene is TRBJ2-5, the V gene TRBV5-1; a possible D gene is TRBD1 (5 bases). Germline CDR1 SGHRS, CDR2 YFSETQ. Trimming pared 0 bases from V and 3 bases from J, leaving 12 bases between. The CDR3 sequence is 15 residues long. The CDR3 spells CASSLEQGNEETQYF. CDR3 nucleotide sequence: TGCGCCAGCAGCTTGGAGCAGGGTAACGAAGAGACCCAGTACTTC. Supplemented by reference TRBV5-1 and TRBJ2-5, the full variable domain reads KAGVTQTPRYLIKTRGQQVTLSCSPISGHRSVSWYQQTPGQGLQFLFEYFSETQRNKGNFPGRFSGRQFSNSRSEMNVSTLELGDSALYLCASSLEQGNEETQYFGPGTRLLVL.

This clone turned up a few times. The rearrangement joins TRBV7-7 to TRBJ2-7; D call uncertain. The CDR3 is made up of 12 amino acids. Germline assignment: CDR1 SSHAT and CDR2 FNYEAQ (reference sequence). V lost 6 bases and J 4 bases, leaving 10 bases between the germline ends. This CDR3 is CASRVDLYEQYV. CDR3 DNA: TGTGCCAGCAGGGTAGACTTGTACGAGCAGTACGTC.

The CDR3 DNA is TGTGCCAGCAGCTTAGTCTCGACTGAAGCTTTCTTT. This codes for CASSLVSTEAFF. The genes are TRBV7-9 and TRBJ1-1; D not resolved. Germline CDR1 and CDR2: SEHNR and FQNEAQ (reference sequence). The CDR3 consists of 12 residues. V was cut by 1 base and J by 5 bases, with 5 bases left in between.

The chain couples TRBV5-6 to TRBJ2-3, with D possibly matching TRBD2 (5 bases). Trimming left V 0 bases short and J 5 bases short, with 16 bases between. This CDR3 has 16 amino acids. Germline assignment: CDR1 SGHDT and CDR2 YYEEEE. The CDR3 protein is CASSLGIVRARDTQYF. The CDR3 bases are TGTGCCAGCAGCTTGGGTATAGTGCGGGCCCGAGATACGCAGTATTTT.

J is TRBJ2-7 and V is TRBV18, with D maybe TRBD2 (6 bases). Germline loops: CDR1 KGHSH, CDR2 LQKENI. The CDR3 is 15 amino acids. Trimming took off 5 bases at V and 0 bases at J, with 14 bases between the two ends. CDR3 in DNA: TGTGCCAGCTCAACCCGGGACTGGAACTCCTACGAGCAGTACTTC. Its translation is CASSTRDWNSYEQYF.

This sequence joins TRBV27 and TRBJ2-7; D is uncertain. Germline assignment: CDR1 MNHEY and CDR2 SMNVEV (reference sequence). The CDR3 covers 13 residues. Trimming stripped 2 bases from V and 4 bases from J, with 9 bases between. CDR3 protein: CASSLRILYEQYF. The CDR3 bases are TGTGCCAGCAGTTTACGAATCTTGTACGAGCAGTACTTC.

This chain links TRBV19 with TRBJ2-2; D uncertain. CDR1 is LNHDA, CDR2 SQIVND, per germline (reference sequence). Trimming removed 3 bases from V and 6 bases from J, with 20 bases in between. The CDR3 contains 17 residues. The CDR3 DNA reads as TGTGCCAGTAGTATGGGTTTCTCCAAGGCCGTGGCCGGGGAGCTGTTTTTT. Amino acid sequence: CASSMGFSKAVAGELFF.

The chain combines TRBV19 with TRBJ1-6; the D is unclear. Germline CDR1 and CDR2: LNHDA and SQIVND (reference sequence). The length of the CDR3 is 18 residues. Trimming shortened V by 7 bases and J by 4 bases, and 23 bases separated the two germline ends. The CDR3 region is CASTMGIMDGIYNSPLHF. The CDR3 DNA follows: TGTGCCAGTACGATGGGGATTATGGACGGAATTTATAATTCACCCCTCCACTTT.

V is TRBV28 and J is TRBJ1-2; 7 bases map to TRBD1. This CDR3 has 15 amino acids. V dropped 3 bases and J dropped 4; count of bases not matched to a gene: 8. Germline V gene lookup returns CDR1 MDHEN and CDR2 SYDVKM. The CDR3 sequence: CASSFSRDSLYGYTF. In DNA form, the CDR3 reads TGTGCCAGCAGTTTCTCGCGGGACAGCCTCTATGGCTACACCTTC.

The V and J genes are TRBV9 and TRBJ2-1; a weak D match, TRBD1 (6 bases). The germline V gene encodes CDR1 SGDLS and CDR2 YYNGEE. CDR3 length: 11 residues. The germline V and J ends were trimmed by 5 bases and 8 bases, with 8 bases remaining between them. The DNA of the CDR3 is TGTGCCAGCAGGACAGGCGATGAGCAGTTCTTC. Residues: CASRTGDEQFF.

This clone was seen a few times. No conserved phenylalanine or tryptophan is present at the end of the CDR3, so a read error is the likely explanation. No DNA is shown, since the ends of the CDR3 on it are uncertain; the CDR3 is the one TCRdb lists. The chain uses TRBV28 and TRBJ2-3. Both ends counted, the CDR3 spans 12 residues. Germline V CDR1 and CDR2: MDHEN, SYDVKM. The chain's CDR3 is CASSLNPQSMIY.

The rearrangement links TRBV27 to TRBJ2-2; D gene ambiguous. Trimming left V 5 bases short and J 4 bases short, with 8 bases between. The CDR3 length is 13 residues. The germline gives CDR1 MNHEY, CDR2 SMNVEV (reference sequence). The CDR3, as DNA: TGTGCCAGCAGTCTGGGATTCACCGGGGAGCTGTTTTTT. Its protein is CASSLGFTGELFF.

J is TRBJ2-3 and V is TRBV7-9; 7 nucleotides agree with TRBD2. CDR1 and CDR2 from the germline V gene are SEHNR and FQNEAQ (reference sequence). The length of the CDR3 is 18 residues. V shed 3 bases and J 3 bases; nucleotides not matched to a gene: 15. CDR3 nucleotide sequence: TGTGCCAGCAGCTTTAAAGTCGGCGGTGGCGGGGGAACAGATACGCAGTATTTT. Amino acid sequence: CASSFKVGGGGGTDTQYF.

The rearrangement links TRBV6-4 to TRBJ2-3; 12 positions agree with TRBD2. CDR3 size: 14 residues. V dropped 4 bases and J dropped 4; count of bases not matched to a gene: 0. Germline assignment: CDR1 MRHNA and CDR2 SNTAGT. CDR3 region: CASSGTSGADTQYF. CDR3 sequence (DNA): TGTGCCAGCAGTGGGACTAGCGGGGCAGATACGCAGTATTTT.

The V gene is TRBV6-4, the J gene TRBJ2-2; 8 bases are shared with TRBD2. Germline CDR1 is MRHNA and CDR2 is SNTAGT. The ends lost 3 bases at V and 5 bases at J; junction bases unmatched: 8. CDR3 length: 16 residues. For the CDR3, the DNA is TGTGCCAGCAGTGAGAGCTGGACTAGCAATACCGGGGAGCTGTTTTTT. Translating gives CASSESWTSNTGELFF.

The CDR3 sequence is CAISAGTATNYGYTF. In DNA form, the CDR3 reads TGTGCCATCAGTGCTGGGACAGCCACAAACTATGGCTACACCTTC. This rearrangement joins TRBV10-3 to TRBJ1-2; 7 bases are shared with TRBD1. CDR3 length: 15 amino acids. With 4 bases clipped from V and 2 bases from J, the junction kept 7 bases outside the gene matches. Germline V lookup: CDR1 ENHRY, CDR2 SYGVKD.

V is TRBV7-2 and J is TRBJ1-1, with a weak D call TRBD1 (5 bases). CDR3 size: 12 residues. V gave up 3 bases and J gave up 7 bases, with 9 bases separating them. The germline CDR1 and CDR2 sequences are SGHTA and FQGNSA. This chain's CDR3 is CASSLGGNEAFF. The CDR3 DNA reads as TGTGCCAGCAGCTTGGGGGGGAATGAAGCTTTCTTT.

The rearrangement joins TRBV10-3 to TRBJ1-5; 7 nucleotides align to TRBD1. Germline values: CDR1 ENHRY, CDR2 SYGVKD. CDR3 length: 15 amino acids. J lost 6 bases, V lost 4 bases, and 9 bases had no gene match. CDR3 residues: CAISADRVSGQPQHF. The CDR3 DNA sequence: TGTGCCATCAGTGCCGACAGGGTATCGGGTCAGCCCCAGCATTTT.

Here the CDR3 DNA reads TGTGCCAGCAGCTTAGAGGTGGCGGCCTATGGCTACACCTTC. It encodes CASSLEVAAYGYTF. This rearrangement joins TRBV7-2 to TRBJ1-2; D gene uncertain. This CDR3 is 14 amino acids long. Trimming stripped 1 base from V and 4 bases from J, with 10 bases between. Germline loops: CDR1 SGHTA, CDR2 FQGNSA.

This clone came up once. The chain couples TRBV19 to TRBJ1-1; TRBD1 is a possible D gene (6 bases). This CDR3 contains 16 residues. The V gene's germline CDR1 is LNHDA and CDR2 SQIVND (reference sequence). With 6 bases removed from V and 2 bases from J, the gap between germline ends came to 19 bases. The CDR3 nucleotides are TGTGCCAGTAGCGACCGAGCAGGGGTAGAAAACACTGAAGCTTTCTTT. Its translation: CASSDRAGVENTEAFF.

A word on this clone: One end of the junction varies from germline; a read error may be responsible. V and J are TRBV9 and TRBJ2-3; no clear D. The germline gives CDR1 SGDLS, CDR2 YYNGEE. The CDR3 length is 11 residues. CDR3 region: CVSSTGDTQYF. The CDR3 region has the DNA TGTGTCAGCAGCACCGGAGATACGCAGTATTTT.

The chain links TRBV5-7 to TRBJ1-2; 8 positions match TRBD1. TRBV5-7 is identified as an open reading frame with a role that is uncertain. This CDR3 contains 18 residues. V shed 5 bases, J shed 8 bases, and the junction held 23 bases outside the gene matches. CDR3 sequence reads: CASSSKPYGQGGGRGYTF. The DNA of the CDR3 is TGTGCCAGCAGTTCGAAACCTTATGGACAGGGAGGTGGTCGGGGCTACACCTTC.

This clone has just one count. V usage is TRBV29-1 and J usage is TRBJ1-2; D might be TRBD1 (6 bases). Trimming took off 5 bases at V and 4 bases at J, with 17 bases between the two ends. Germline loops: CDR1 SQVTM, CDR2 ANQGSEA. The CDR3 contains 14 residues. CDR3 in DNA: TGCAGCGTTCCCCCCCGACAGGAAAGCTATGGCTACACCTTC. Its protein product is CSVPPRQESYGYTF.